Listed here are 7 T cell receptor beta chains from one sample, sequenced in a study of Graves' ophthalmopathy and Graves' hyperthyroidism. Amplification of the TCR beta CDR3 regions used RNA transcripts (as template). The library came from an HTBI-primed first-round RT-PCR and a second-round multiplex PCR. TCRdb independently ran MiXCR on the multiplex PCR reads; one entry per CDR3 protein. The data contain 400,000 to 450,000 distinct CDR3 sequences, over 20% of them seen just once; the ten biggest clones take up 2.5% to 3%. Sequencing was carried out using peripheral blood. Every receptor here comes from a woman younger than 30 with stable Graves' hyperthyroidism.

In this sample, this clonotype turned up a few times. The chain combines TRBV5-1 with TRBJ2-7; 8 bases are shared with TRBD2. In germline, CDR1 is SGHRS, CDR2 YFSETQ. The CDR3 totals 18 residues. Trimming took 1 base from V and 0 from J; bases not matched to a gene: 12. The CDR3, as DNA: TGCGCCAGCAGCTTGTCCGCCGTACTAGCGGCCGGCTCCTACGAGCAGTACTTC. Translated: CASSLSAVLAAGSYEQYF.

This clonotype was observed many times. V and J are TRBV10-3 and TRBJ2-5, with TRBD2 as a possible D gene (5 bases). V was cut by 2 bases and J by 5 bases, with 9 bases left in between. Germline CDR1 reads ENHRY; CDR2 reads SYGVKD. The length of the CDR3 is 13 residues. In DNA, the CDR3 is TGTGCCATCAGTGAGGAGGGAGAGGAGACCCAGTACTTC. Encoded protein: CAISEEGEETQYF.

The chain is built from TRBV7-9 and TRBJ2-5; TRBD2 matches 7 bases. Germline CDR1 and CDR2: SEHNR and FQNEAQ (reference sequence). V gave up 5 bases and J gave up 3 bases; unmatched junction bases: 9. The CDR3 covers 15 residues. This CDR3 reads CASSPLSGGEETQYF. The CDR3 DNA reads as TGTGCCAGCAGCCCCCTTTCTGGGGGGGAAGAGACCCAGTACTTC.

In this sample, this clonotype turned up many times. The chain carries TRBV12-3 or TRBV12-4 and TRBJ1-1; D is perhaps TRBD1 (5 bases). V gave up 5 bases and J gave up 5 bases, with 9 bases separating them. This CDR3 spans 12 amino acids. The CDR3 DNA reads as TGTGCCAGCAGTCCGTGGGGGACTGAAGCTTTCTTT. Its protein product is CASSPWGTEAFF.

This clonotype was observed at least ten times. This rearrangement joins TRBV28 to TRBJ2-5; D may correspond to TRBD1 or TRBD2 (5 bases each). CDR3 length equals 15 residues. From germline, CDR1 is MDHEN and CDR2 SYDVKM. Trimming left V 5 bases short and J 0 bases short, with 13 bases between. The CDR3 DNA reads as TGTGCCAGCAGTCCGACGGGGCTCCACCAAGAGACCCAGTACTTC. This gives the protein CASSPTGLHQETQYF. Filled out from reference TRBV28 and TRBJ2-5, the complete variable domain reads DVKVTQSSRYLVKRTGEKVFLECVQDMDHENMFWYRQDPGLGLRLIYFSYDVKMKEKGDIPEGYSVSREKKERFSLILESASTNQTSMYLCASSPTGLHQETQYFGPGTRLLVL.

The sample holds many counts of this clonotype. The chain links TRBV12-3 or TRBV12-4 to TRBJ1-2; D unresolved. Trimming took 5 bases from V and 6 from J, leaving 10 bases between them. The CDR3 runs 12 residues. The CDR3 is CASSADYHGYTF. In nucleotides, the CDR3 is TGTGCCAGCAGTGCAGATTATCATGGCTACACCTTC.

Points on this clonotype: A single base separates this from a much larger clone, so it may be a read error. J is TRBJ2-7 and V is TRBV10-3, with D possibly TRBD1 on 6 matching bases. CDR1 ENHRY and CDR2 SYGVKD come from the germline V gene. The V end lost 8 bases, the J end lost 2 bases, and 19 bases lay between the germline ends. The CDR3 runs 15 residues. CDR3 protein: CAIGLDRIVPYEQYF. The CDR3 DNA follows: TGTGCCATCGGTCTCGACAGGATTGTTCCCTACGAGCAGTACTTC.